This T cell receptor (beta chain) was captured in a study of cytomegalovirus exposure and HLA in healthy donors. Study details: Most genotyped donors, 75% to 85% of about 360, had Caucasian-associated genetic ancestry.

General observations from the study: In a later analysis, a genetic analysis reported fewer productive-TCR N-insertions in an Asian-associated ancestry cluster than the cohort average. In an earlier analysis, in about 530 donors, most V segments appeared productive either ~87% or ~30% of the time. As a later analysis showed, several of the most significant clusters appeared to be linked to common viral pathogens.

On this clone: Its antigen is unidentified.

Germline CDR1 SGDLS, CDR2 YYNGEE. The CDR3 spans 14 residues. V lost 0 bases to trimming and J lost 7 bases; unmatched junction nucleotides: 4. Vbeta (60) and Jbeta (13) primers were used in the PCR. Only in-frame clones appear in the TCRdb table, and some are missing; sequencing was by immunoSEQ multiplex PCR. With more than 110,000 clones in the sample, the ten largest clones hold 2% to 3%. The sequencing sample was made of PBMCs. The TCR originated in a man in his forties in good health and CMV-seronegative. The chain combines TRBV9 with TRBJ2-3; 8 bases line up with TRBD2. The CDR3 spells CASSVATGGNTQYF. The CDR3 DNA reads TGTGCCAGCAGCGTAGCTACGGGGGGGAATACGCAGTATTTT.